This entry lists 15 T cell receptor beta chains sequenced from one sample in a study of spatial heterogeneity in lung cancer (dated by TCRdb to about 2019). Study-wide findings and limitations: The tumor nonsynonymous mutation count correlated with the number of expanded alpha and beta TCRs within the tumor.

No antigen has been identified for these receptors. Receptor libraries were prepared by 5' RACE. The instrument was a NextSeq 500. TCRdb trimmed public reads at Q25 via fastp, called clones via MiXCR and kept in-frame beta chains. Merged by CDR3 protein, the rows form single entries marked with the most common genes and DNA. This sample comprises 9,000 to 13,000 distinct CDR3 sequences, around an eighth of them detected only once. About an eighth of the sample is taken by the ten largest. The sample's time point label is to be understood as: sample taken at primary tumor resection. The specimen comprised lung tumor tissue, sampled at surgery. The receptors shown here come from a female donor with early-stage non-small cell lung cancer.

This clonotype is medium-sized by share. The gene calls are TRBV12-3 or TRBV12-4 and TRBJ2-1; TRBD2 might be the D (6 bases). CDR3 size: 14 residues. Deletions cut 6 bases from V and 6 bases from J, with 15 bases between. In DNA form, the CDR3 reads TGTGCCAGCAGGTCCTTGACTAGAGGCAATGAGCAGTTCTTC. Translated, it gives CASRSLTRGNEQFF.

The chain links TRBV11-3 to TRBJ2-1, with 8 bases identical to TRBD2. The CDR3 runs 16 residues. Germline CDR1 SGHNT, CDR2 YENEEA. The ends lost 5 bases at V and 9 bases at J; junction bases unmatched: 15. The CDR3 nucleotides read TGTGCCAGCAGCCAACAAAGCGGGAGAGGCGCTAGTGAGCAGTTCTTC. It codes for CASSQQSGRGASEQFF.

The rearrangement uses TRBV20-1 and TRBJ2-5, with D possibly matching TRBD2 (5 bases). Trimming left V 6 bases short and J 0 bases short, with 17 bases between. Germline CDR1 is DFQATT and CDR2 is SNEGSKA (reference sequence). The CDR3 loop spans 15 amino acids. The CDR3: CSALTGLTYQETQYF. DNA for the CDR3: TGCAGTGCCCTAACCGGACTGACGTACCAAGAGACCCAGTACTTC.

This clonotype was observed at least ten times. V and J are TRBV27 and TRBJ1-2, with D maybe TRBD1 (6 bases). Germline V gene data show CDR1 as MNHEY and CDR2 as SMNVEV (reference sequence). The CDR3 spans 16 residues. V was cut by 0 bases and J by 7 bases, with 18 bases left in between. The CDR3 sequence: CASSLSGGGGLTGYTF. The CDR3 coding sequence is TGTGCCAGCAGTTTATCCGGTGGGGGGGGGCTGACTGGCTACACCTTC.

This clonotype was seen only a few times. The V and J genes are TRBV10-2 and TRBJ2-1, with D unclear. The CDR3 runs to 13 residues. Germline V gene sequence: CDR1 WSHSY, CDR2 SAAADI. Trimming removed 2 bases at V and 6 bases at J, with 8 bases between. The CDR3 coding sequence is TGCGCCAGCAGTGAGGTCCCGCGCAATGAGCAGTTCTTC. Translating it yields CASSEVPRNEQFF.

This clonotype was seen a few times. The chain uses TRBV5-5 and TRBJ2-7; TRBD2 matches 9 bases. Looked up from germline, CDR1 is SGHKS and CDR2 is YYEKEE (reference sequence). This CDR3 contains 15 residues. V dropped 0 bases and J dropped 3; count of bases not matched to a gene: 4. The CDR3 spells CASSLVASGIYEQYF. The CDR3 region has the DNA TGTGCCAGCAGCTTGGTGGCTAGCGGGATCTACGAGCAGTACTTC.

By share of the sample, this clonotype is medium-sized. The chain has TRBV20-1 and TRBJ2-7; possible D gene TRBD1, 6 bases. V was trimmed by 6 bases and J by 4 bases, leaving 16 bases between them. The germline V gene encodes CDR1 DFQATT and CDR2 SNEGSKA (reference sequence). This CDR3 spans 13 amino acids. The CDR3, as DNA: TGCAGTGCCGTACCGCAGGGGCGATACGAGCAGTACTTC. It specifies CSAVPQGRYEQYF.

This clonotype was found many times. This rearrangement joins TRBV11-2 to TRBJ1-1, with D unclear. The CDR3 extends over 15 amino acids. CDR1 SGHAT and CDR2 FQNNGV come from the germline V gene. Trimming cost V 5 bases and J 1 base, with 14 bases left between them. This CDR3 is CASSRDHSENTEAFF. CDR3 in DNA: TGTGCCAGCAGCCGAGATCATTCGGAGAACACTGAAGCTTTCTTT.

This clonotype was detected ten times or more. The chain's CDR3 is CASSLDRIGYTF. The CDR3 bases are TGTGCCAGCAGCTTAGATCGCATCGGCTACACCTTC. The V and J genes are TRBV7-9 and TRBJ1-2; D is undetermined. The V gene's germline CDR1 is SEHNR and CDR2 FQNEAQ (reference sequence). The CDR3 totals 12 residues. V was clipped by 1 base and J by 8 bases, with 8 bases between them.

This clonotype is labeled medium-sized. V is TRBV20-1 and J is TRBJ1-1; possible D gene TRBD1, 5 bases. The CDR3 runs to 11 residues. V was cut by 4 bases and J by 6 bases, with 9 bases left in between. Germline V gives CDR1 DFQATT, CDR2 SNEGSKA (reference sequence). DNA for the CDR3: TGCAGTGCTAACAGGAATCCTGAAGCTTTCTTT. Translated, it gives CSANRNPEAFF.

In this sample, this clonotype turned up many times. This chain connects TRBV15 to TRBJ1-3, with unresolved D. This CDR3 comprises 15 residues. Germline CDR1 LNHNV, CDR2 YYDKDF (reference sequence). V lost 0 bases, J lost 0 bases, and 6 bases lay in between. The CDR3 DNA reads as TGTGCCACCAGCAGAGATGGGCTCTCTGGAAACACCATATATTTT. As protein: CATSRDGLSGNTIYF.

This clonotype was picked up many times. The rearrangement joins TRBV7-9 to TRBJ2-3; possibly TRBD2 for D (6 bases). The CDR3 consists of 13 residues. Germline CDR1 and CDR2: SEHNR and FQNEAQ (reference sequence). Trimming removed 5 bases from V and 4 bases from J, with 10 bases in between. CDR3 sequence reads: CASSPRLADTQYF. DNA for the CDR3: TGTGCCAGCAGCCCTAGACTAGCAGATACGCAGTATTTT. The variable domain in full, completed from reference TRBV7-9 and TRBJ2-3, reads DTGVSQNPRHKITKRGQNVTFRCDPISEHNRLYWYRQTLGQGPEFLTYFQNEAQLEKSRLLSDRFSAERPKGSFSTLEIQRTEQGDSAMYLCASSPRLADTQYFGPGTRLTVL.

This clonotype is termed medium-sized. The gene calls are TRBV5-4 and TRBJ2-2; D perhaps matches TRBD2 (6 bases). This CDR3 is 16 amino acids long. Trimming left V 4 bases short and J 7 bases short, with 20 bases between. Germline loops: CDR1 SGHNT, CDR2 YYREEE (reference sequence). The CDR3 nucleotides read TGTGCCAGCAGCCCAAGAGGAGGGTCTGATGTCGGGGAGCTGTTTTTT. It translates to CASSPRGGSDVGELFF.

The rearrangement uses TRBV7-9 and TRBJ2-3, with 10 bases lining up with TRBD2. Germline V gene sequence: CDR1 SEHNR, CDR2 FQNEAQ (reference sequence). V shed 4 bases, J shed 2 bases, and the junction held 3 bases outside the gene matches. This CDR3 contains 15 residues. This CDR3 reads CASSSLAGNTDTQYF. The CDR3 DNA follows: TGTGCCAGCAGCTCACTAGCGGGGAACACAGATACGCAGTATTTT.

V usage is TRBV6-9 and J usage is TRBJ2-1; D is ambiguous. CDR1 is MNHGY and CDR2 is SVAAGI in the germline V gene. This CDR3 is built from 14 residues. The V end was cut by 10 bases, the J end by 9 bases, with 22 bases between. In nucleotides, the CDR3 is TGTGCCACCGGAAGCCCCAGTAGGGTCGGTGAGCAGTTCTTC. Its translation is CATGSPSRVGEQFF.